The 23 T cell receptor beta chains listed next were all sequenced from one sample in a study of low-dose radiotherapy and immunotherapy resistance in tumors. Alpha and beta chains were covered, as first-strand cDNA relied on TRAV- and TRBV-specific primers. The authors amplified TCRs for 20 PCR cycles with a constant-region primer and a V-primer adapter. TCRdb re-analysed the reads in MiXCR, keeping a single row per CDR3 protein. Here the sample spans about 13,000 distinct CDR3 sequences, around 75% being singletons. The receptor source for this set is a human donor with advanced metastatic prostate, ovarian, gallbladder or colorectal cancer (not recorded which). This table probably holds off-target reads from a library built for another chain.

The chain uses TRBV29-1 and TRBJ1-3; D not resolved. V gave up 6 bases and J gave up 0 bases, with 9 bases separating them. The CDR3 runs 13 residues. CDR1 is SQVTM, CDR2 ANQGSEA, per germline. The CDR3 nucleotides read TGCAGCGTCGCAGACAACTCTGGAAACACCATATATTTT. As protein: CSVADNSGNTIYF.

The genes are TRBV14 and TRBJ2-5; D is ambiguous. The CDR3 totals 13 residues. V shed 3 bases and J shed 5 bases, with 10 bases lying between them. In germline, CDR1 is SGHDN, CDR2 FVKESK. The CDR3 DNA follows: TGTGCCAGCAGCCACCGGGCGCGGGAGACCCAGTACTTC. This translates into CASSHRARETQYF. Full variable domain (outside the CDR3, taken from reference TRBV14 and TRBJ2-5): EAGVTQFPSHSVIEKGQTVTLRCDPISGHDNLYWYRRVMGKEIKFLLHFVKESKQDESGMPNNRFLAERTGGTYSTLKVQPAELEDSGVYFCASSHRARETQYFGPGTRLLVL.

The chain links TRBV7-2 to TRBJ1-6, with 7 bases fitting TRBD1. The V gene's germline CDR1 is SGHTA and CDR2 FQGNSA. V trimming: 5 bases; J trimming: 0 bases; junction bases outside the gene matches: 16. The CDR3 sequence is 20 residues long. The CDR3 loop is CASSTLLPGQQSSYNSPLHF. The CDR3 DNA is TGTGCCAGCAGCACACTGTTGCCGGGACAGCAGAGCTCCTATAATTCACCCCTCCACTTT.

This clonotype has just one count. The V call is TRBV2, the J call TRBJ2-1; weak D call: TRBD1 (5 bases). Looked up from germline, CDR1 is SNHLY and CDR2 is FYNNEI. The CDR3 totals 12 residues. V lost 6 bases, J lost 6 bases, and 9 bases lay in between. The CDR3 here is CASSADSNEQFF. In DNA form, the CDR3 reads TGTGCCAGCAGCGCAGACAGCAATGAGCAGTTCTTC.

The chain links TRBV5-4 to TRBJ2-1, with D possibly being TRBD2 (6 bases). Germline lookup yields CDR1 SGHNT and CDR2 YYREEE (reference sequence). The V end lost 4 bases, the J end lost 0 bases, and 17 bases lay between the germline ends. This CDR3 has 17 residues. The CDR3 loop reads CASSPEGGQSSYNEQFF. The CDR3 DNA sequence: TGTGCCAGCAGCCCCGAGGGAGGCCAGAGCTCCTACAATGAGCAGTTCTTC. Based on the CDR3 plus reference TRBV5-4 and TRBJ2-1, the full variable domain is ETGVTQSPTHLIKTRGQQVTLRCSSQSGHNTVSWYQQALGQGPQFIFQYYREEENGRGNFPPRFSGLQFPNYSSELNVNALELDDSALYLCASSPEGGQSSYNEQFFGPGTRLTVL.

The count of this clonotype is one. The V call is TRBV19, the J call TRBJ2-7; 8 positions agree with TRBD1. The germline V gene encodes CDR1 LNHDA and CDR2 SQIVND (reference sequence). This CDR3 has 12 residues. The ends lost 10 bases at V and 3 bases at J; junction bases unmatched: 5. The CDR3 protein is CATRDRLYEQYF. Here the CDR3 DNA reads TGTGCCACCCGGGACAGGCTCTACGAGCAGTACTTC. Based on the CDR3 plus reference TRBV19 and TRBJ2-7, the full variable domain is DGGITQSPKYLFRKEGQNVTLSCEQNLNHDAMYWYRQDPGQGLRLIYYSQIVNDFQKGDIAEGYSVSREKKESFPLTVTSAQKNPTAFYLCATRDRLYEQYFGPGTRLTVT.

On this clonotype: A junction end diverges from the germline sequence, so it may reflect a read error. The chain uses TRBV6-2 or TRBV6-3 and TRBJ1-1; the D is unclear. This CDR3 has 13 amino acids. Germline lookup yields CDR1 MNHEY and CDR2 SVGEGT. In nucleotides, the CDR3 is TGTGCCAGCAGTGAGAACGGGAACGCTGAAGCTTTCTTT. This encodes CASSENGNAEAFF.

This sequence joins TRBV30 and TRBJ1-5; D is perhaps TRBD1 (5 bases). Trimming left V 1 base short and J 5 bases short, with 15 bases between. This CDR3 region has 15 residues. Germline V lookup: CDR1 GTSNPN, CDR2 SVGIG (reference sequence). The CDR3 region has the DNA TGTGCCTGGAGTGAGGTGGGGACGGGGGATCAGCCCCAGCATTTT. It is translated as CAWSEVGTGDQPQHF.

Regarding this clonotype: The junction departs from the called germline gene at one end, perhaps through a read error. The chain uses TRBV7-2 and TRBJ1-2; D unresolved. CDR1 and CDR2 (germline): SGHTA, FQGNSA. CDR3 length equals 14 residues. The CDR3 nucleotides are TGTGCCAGCAGCTTAGCCCCCCCTAAATATGGCTACACCTTC. Protein: CASSLAPPKYGYTF.

The rearrangement joins TRBV27 to TRBJ1-6, with no clear D. V was trimmed by 6 bases and J by 0 bases, leaving 12 bases between them. Germline lookup yields CDR1 MNHEY and CDR2 SMNVEV (reference sequence). The CDR3 extends over 16 amino acids. The CDR3 spells CASSVGRSSYNSPLHF. For the CDR3, the DNA is TGTGCCAGCAGCGTGGGAAGGAGCTCCTATAATTCACCCCTCCACTTT.

Only a few counts were recorded for this clonotype. J is TRBJ2-2 and V is TRBV5-5; D call uncertain. Germline V gene lookup returns CDR1 SGHKS and CDR2 YYEKEE (reference sequence). Trimming took 6 bases from V and 0 from J, leaving 6 bases between them. CDR3 length: 13 residues. The CDR3 here is CASMPPNTGELFF. CDR3 in DNA: TGTGCCAGCATGCCCCCGAACACCGGGGAGCTGTTTTTT. The complete variable domain, with remaining parts taken from reference TRBV5-5 and TRBJ2-2, reads DAGVTQSPTHLIKTRGQQVTLRCSPISGHKSVSWYQQVLGQGPQFIFQYYEKEERGRGNFPDRFSARQFPNYSSELNVNALLLGDSALYLCASMPPNTGELFFGEGSRLTVL.

The J gene is TRBJ1-5, the V gene TRBV30, with D possibly matching TRBD1 (6 bases). The CDR3 totals 12 residues. Germline V gives CDR1 GTSNPN, CDR2 SVGIG (reference sequence). Trimming removed 2 bases from V and 8 bases from J, with 10 bases in between. The CDR3: CAWSFGGEPQHF. The CDR3 DNA reads TGTGCCTGGAGTTTCGGGGGCGAGCCCCAGCATTTT.

In its sample, this clonotype was seen a few times. V is TRBV12-3 or TRBV12-4 and J is TRBJ2-3; 7 bases match TRBD1. The CDR3 loop spans 14 amino acids. V was pared by 4 bases and J by 2 bases, with 3 bases of the junction left unmatched. DNA for the CDR3: TGTGCCAGCAGTTGGGACAGCAACACAGATACGCAGTATTTT. Protein product: CASSWDSNTDTQYF.

The chain joins TRBV10-3 to TRBJ1-1; 8 bases fit TRBD1. With 6 bases clipped from V and 1 base from J, the junction kept 1 base outside the gene matches. The CDR3 length is 13 residues. Germline V gives CDR1 ENHRY, CDR2 SYGVKD. CDR3 amino acids: CAIRTGENTEAFF. The CDR3, as DNA: TGTGCCATCAGGACAGGGGAGAACACTGAAGCTTTCTTT.

V is TRBV12-3 or TRBV12-4 and J is TRBJ2-3, with D tentatively TRBD1 (7 bases). V was pared by 5 bases and J by 8 bases, with 11 bases between. This CDR3 has 12 residues. Here the CDR3 DNA reads TGTGCCAGCAGTGATCAGGGGGGTACGCAGTATTTT. This gives the protein CASSDQGGTQYF.

V is TRBV6-2 or TRBV6-3 and J is TRBJ2-3, with 7 nucleotides matching TRBD1. V trimming: 9 bases; J trimming: 1 base; junction bases outside the gene matches: 7. The CDR3 consists of 14 residues. The V gene's germline CDR1 is MNHEY and CDR2 SVGEGT. The DNA of the CDR3 is TGTGCCAGTCACCGGGACAGAGGCACAGATACGCAGTATTTT. Translation gives CASHRDRGTDTQYF.

The chain has TRBV2 and TRBJ2-7; D could derive from TRBD1 or TRBD2 (6 bases each). The CDR3 has 21 amino acids. Germline CDR1 reads SNHLY; CDR2 reads FYNNEI. V was cut by 5 bases and J by 4 bases, with 36 bases left in between. In DNA, the CDR3 is TGTGCCAGCAGTCCAAGCTGGGACGGGGGCTCGGCGGACATAAGTCTATACGAGCAGTACTTC. It yields the protein CASSPSWDGGSADISLYEQYF.

In its sample, this clonotype was seen once. The V and J genes are TRBV12-3 or TRBV12-4 and TRBJ1-2; no clear D gene. V shed 5 bases and J shed 0 bases, with 10 bases lying between them. This CDR3 has 14 residues. The CDR3 DNA is TGTGCCAGCAGTCGCGGATCAGCTAACTATGGCTACACCTTC. This encodes CASSRGSANYGYTF.

This clonotype has only a few counts. The chain couples TRBV29-1 to TRBJ2-7; the D call may be TRBD1 or TRBD2 (5 bases each). CDR3 length: 14 residues. V dropped 4 bases and J dropped 2 bases, with 15 bases sitting between them. Germline loops: CDR1 SQVTM, CDR2 ANQGSEA. CDR3 sequence: CSVGDGVSTYEQYF. The CDR3 DNA reads as TGCAGCGTTGGGGACGGAGTTTCAACCTACGAGCAGTACTTC.

The rearrangement links TRBV29-1 to TRBJ2-3; the D is unclear. The V end lost 7 bases, the J end lost 4 bases, and 0 bases lay between the germline ends. This CDR3 is built from 8 residues. Germline CDR1 and CDR2: SQVTM and ANQGSEA. CDR3 nucleotide sequence: TGCAGCGCAGATACGCAGTATTTT. Encoded protein: CSADTQYF.

The chain recombines TRBV20-1 with TRBJ2-3; 9 bases map to TRBD2. This CDR3 is 14 amino acids long. V was clipped by 3 bases and J by 2 bases; unmatched bases: 3. From germline, CDR1 is DFQATT and CDR2 SNEGSKA (reference sequence). CDR3 coding DNA: TGCAGTGCTAGCGCGGGGGGGATCACAGATACGCAGTATTTT. Amino acids: CSASAGGITDTQYF.

The V and J genes are TRBV4-1 and TRBJ2-1; 9 bases match TRBD2. The V gene end was trimmed by 4 bases and the J gene end by 5 bases; junction bases not matched to a gene: 12. CDR3 length: 17 amino acids. The germline CDR1 and CDR2 sequences are MGHRA and YSYEKL. The CDR3 protein is CASSRQTGTSSHNEQFF. DNA for the CDR3: TGCGCCAGCAGCCGCCAGACGGGGACTAGCTCACACAATGAGCAGTTCTTC.

The J gene is TRBJ2-1, the V gene TRBV6-4, with 8 nucleotides matching TRBD2. Germline V gene lookup returns CDR1 MRHNA and CDR2 SNTAGT. The V and J ends lost 4 bases and 4 bases, in that order; junction bases with no gene match: 9. The CDR3 extends over 16 amino acids. For the CDR3, the DNA is TGTGCCAGCAGTGCCGTGGGAACTAGCGGATACAATGAGCAGTTCTTC. Translation: CASSAVGTSGYNEQFF.